This T cell receptor (beta chain) came from a study of cytomegalovirus exposure and HLA in healthy donors. General observations from the study: Later work associated 17,000 or so TCR beta sequences with HLA alleles at 0.05 false discovery rate.

The study ran its PCR with 60 Vbeta and 13 Jbeta primers. The data were produced by immunoSEQ multiplex PCR, yet TCRdb's version contains in-frame clones alone and is incomplete. The profile shows 95,000 to 150,000 clones, 83% of them singletons. Germline CDR1 and CDR2: SGHTS and YDEGEE. V was pared by 2 bases and J by 10 bases, with 15 bases between. CDR3 length equals 14 residues. On this clone itself: Antigen: not known.

The receptor's source is a woman aged 40 to 50 in good health and CMV-seropositive. The sample consisted of PBMCs. J is TRBJ1-4 and V is TRBV5-8, with a possible D match to TRBD1 (5 bases). As DNA, the CDR3 is TGTGCCAGCAGCTTCGCCTCTTACGGGGGAAAACTGTTTTTT. Protein: CASSFASYGGKLFF.